This T cell receptor (beta chain) was documented in a study of molecular identifiers for immune sequencing clone quantification. For naive CD8 T cells, sorting used the CD8+CD4-CCR7+CD45RA+ phenotype. Study-wide results and limits: Highly expanded clones may be undercounted when identical TCR molecules share barcodes. Clonotypes topping 20 RNA copies carried over 98% of effector molecules but under 1% of naive ones. Detection of one spiked Jurkat cell's TCR RNA reportedly worked in some 980,000 naive cells.

A word on this clonotype: Its cognate antigen is unknown.

Trimming removed 7 bases from V and 0 bases from J, with 15 bases in between. The CDR3 contains 15 residues. In germline, CDR1 is MNHEY, CDR2 SVGEGT. TCRdb re-analysed the PCR reads in MiXCR, keeping a single row per CDR3 protein. Among 85,000 to 90,000 distinct CDR3 sequences listed, under 20% were seen once. The receptor was derived from a human donor in good health. Some libraries in this study had Jurkat cell RNA spiked in. Input material: naive CD8+ T cells from blood, with Jurkat cell RNA spiked in. Specified subset: FACS-sorted CD8+CD4-CCR7+CD45RA+ naive T cells. This chain joins TRBV6-2 or TRBV6-3 and TRBJ2-5, with unresolved D. Here the CDR3 DNA reads TGTGCCAGCACGGACGTAGCCGAGAACCAAGAGACCCAGTACTTC. This sequence encodes CASTDVAENQETQYF.